The sequence of this T cell receptor (beta chain) was determined in a study of T cell responses to AZD1222 COVID-19 vaccine. Points from the study as a whole: Dominant CD4 TCR responses targeted spike regions 160-218 and 743-854. An increase in Spike-specific TCR breadth and depth was observed after two AZD1222 doses.

Sequenced by immunoSEQ multiplex PCR; TCRdb stores in-frame clones only, minus some. Of roughly 100,000 clones in the sample, about 86% were seen once. Note on this clone: Antigen specificity is unknown.

CDR3 length: 15 amino acids. V was shortened by 5 bases and J by 4 bases, with 14 bases between the two germline ends. Per the germline V gene, CDR1 is SEHNR and CDR2 is FQNEAQ (reference sequence). The chain recombines TRBV7-9 with TRBJ1-4, with a possible D match to TRBD1 (5 bases). This TCR derives from an adult in good health. The sample here was peripheral blood, taken on day 0 of AZD1222 vaccination. The CDR3 bases are TGTGCCAGCAGCCTCGGGACGGACAATAATGAAAAACTGTTTTTT. This encodes CASSLGTDNNEKLFF.